This T cell receptor (beta chain) was captured by sequencing in a study of shared clonotypes between healthy human individuals. Unmatched junction bases numbered 5, after V lost 4 bases and J lost 5 bases. The length of the CDR3 is 14 residues. Germline V gives CDR1 SGHNT, CDR2 YYREEE (reference sequence). The data were produced by immunoSEQ multiplex PCR, yet TCRdb's version contains in-frame clones alone and is incomplete. There are around 300,000 clones in the sample; roughly 87% occur only once, and 15% to 20% lies in the top ten. This chain uses TRBV5-4 with TRBJ2-2; 7 bases fit TRBD1. Sequencing was done on a sample of memory CD8+ T cells sorted from blood. The subset: CD45RO+ cells pooled with CCR7-negative TemRA cells. The TCR sequence derives from a man aged 18 to 35 in good health. This CDR3 reads CASSGGQNTGELFF. As DNA, the CDR3 is TGTGCCAGCAGCGGGGGACAGAATACCGGGGAGCTGTTTTTT.